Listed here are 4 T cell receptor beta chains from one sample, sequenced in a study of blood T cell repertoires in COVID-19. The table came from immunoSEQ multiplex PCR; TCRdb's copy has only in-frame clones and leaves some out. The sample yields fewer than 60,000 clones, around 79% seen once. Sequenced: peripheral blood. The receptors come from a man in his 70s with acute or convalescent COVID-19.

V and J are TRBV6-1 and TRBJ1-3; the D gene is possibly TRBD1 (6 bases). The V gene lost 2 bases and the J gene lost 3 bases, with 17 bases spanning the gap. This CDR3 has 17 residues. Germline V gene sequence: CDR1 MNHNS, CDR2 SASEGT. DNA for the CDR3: TGTGCCAGCAGTGAACGGCAGGGTAGGGGGTATGGAAACACCATATATTTT. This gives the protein CASSERQGRGYGNTIYF.

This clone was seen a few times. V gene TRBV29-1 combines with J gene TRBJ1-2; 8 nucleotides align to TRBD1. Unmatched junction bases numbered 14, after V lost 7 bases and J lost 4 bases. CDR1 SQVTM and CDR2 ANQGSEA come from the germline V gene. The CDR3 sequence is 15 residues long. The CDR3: CSATGQGGRSYGYTF. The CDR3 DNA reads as TGCAGCGCTACAGGACAGGGAGGTCGAAGCTATGGCTACACCTTC.

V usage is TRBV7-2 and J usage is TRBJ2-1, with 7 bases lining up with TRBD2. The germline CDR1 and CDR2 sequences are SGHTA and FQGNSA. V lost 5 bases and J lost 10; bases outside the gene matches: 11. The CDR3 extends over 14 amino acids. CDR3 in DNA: TGTGCCAGCAGCCCCCGGACTAGGACGGGCGAGCAGTTCTTC. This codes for CASSPRTRTGEQFF.

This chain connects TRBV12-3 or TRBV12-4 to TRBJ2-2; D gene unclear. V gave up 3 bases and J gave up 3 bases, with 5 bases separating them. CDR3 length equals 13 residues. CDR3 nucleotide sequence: TGTGCCAGCAGTTTCGGTTACACCGGGGAGCTGTTTTTT. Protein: CASSFGYTGELFF.